Listed here are 29 T cell receptor beta chains from one sample, sequenced in a study of neurological immune-mediated disorders. TCRdb processed the 5' RACE reads anew with MiXCR; each CDR3 protein has one entry. The sample has 33,000 or so distinct CDR3 sequences, roughly 7% seen once. Material: PBMCs. These receptors were collected from a middle-aged woman in good health.

This clonotype has only a few counts. The chain carries TRBV6-5 and TRBJ1-6, with 10 bases fitting TRBD1. From germline, CDR1 is MNHEY and CDR2 SVGAGI. CDR3 length: 17 amino acids. With V trimmed by 4 bases and J by 9 bases, 12 bases remained unmatched. CDR3 nucleotides: TGTGCCAGCAGTTTTTCCTTCAGACAGGGGGCCCCTTCACCCCTCCACTTT. Protein: CASSFSFRQGAPSPLHF.

The table lists this clonotype with many counts. The chain links TRBV3-1 to TRBJ2-1, with TRBD1 as a possible D gene (6 bases). In germline, CDR1 is LGHDT, CDR2 YNNKEL (reference sequence). The CDR3 length is 13 residues. V shed 2 bases and J shed 6 bases, with 8 bases lying between them. The CDR3 region is CASSQLRGNEQFF. The CDR3 DNA sequence: TGTGCCAGCAGCCAACTCAGGGGCAATGAGCAGTTCTTC.

This clonotype occurred many times. An end of the junction differs from the germline gene, which may be a read error. The chain is built from TRBV7-7 and TRBJ2-3, with D possibly being TRBD2 (6 bases). Germline V gives CDR1 SSHAT, CDR2 FNYEAQ (reference sequence). This CDR3 has 16 amino acids. CDR3 bases: TGTGCTAGCAGCCCCGGTTCAGGCGGGGTACAAGATACGCAGTATTTT. Amino acids: CASSPGSGGVQDTQYF.

At least ten counts were recorded for this clonotype. V gene TRBV5-6 combines with J gene TRBJ2-2; D might be TRBD1 or TRBD2, each matching 5 bases. The CDR3 extends over 13 amino acids. The germline CDR1 and CDR2 sequences are SGHDT and YYEEEE. Trimming pared 4 bases from V and 4 bases from J, leaving 8 bases between. CDR3 nucleotides: TGTGCCAGCAGCCGGGACCCCACCGGGGAGCTGTTTTTT. Translation: CASSRDPTGELFF. The variable domain in full, completed from reference TRBV5-6 and TRBJ2-2, reads DAGVTQSPTHLIKTRGQQVTLRCSPKSGHDTVSWYQQALGQGPQFIFQYYEEEERQRGNFPDRFSGHQFPNYSSELNVNALLLGDSALYLCASSRDPTGELFFGEGSRLTVL.

There are a few counts of this clonotype. The chain couples TRBV5-1 to TRBJ2-7, with D possibly being TRBD2 (6 bases). V was shortened by 4 bases and J by 3 bases, with 11 bases between the two germline ends. The CDR3 is made up of 13 amino acids. CDR1 is SGHRS and CDR2 is YFSETQ in the germline V gene. CDR3 residues: CASSPGVNYEQYF. CDR3 DNA: TGCGCCAGCAGCCCGGGAGTCAACTACGAGCAGTACTTC.

There are many counts of this clonotype. The chain joins TRBV5-1 to TRBJ2-3; D is perhaps TRBD1 (6 bases). The length of the CDR3 is 17 residues. Germline CDR1 and CDR2: SGHRS and YFSETQ. V gave up 0 bases and J gave up 1 base, with 15 bases separating them. CDR3 sequence reads: CASSLAKDSLRTDTQYF. In DNA form, the CDR3 reads TGCGCCAGCAGCTTGGCCAAGGACAGCCTCCGCACAGATACGCAGTATTTT.

This clonotype was detected many times. The rearrangement links TRBV9 to TRBJ1-1, with D uncertain. CDR1 is SGDLS, CDR2 YYNGEE, per germline. The ends were cut back, 4 bases at V and 1 base at J, with 11 bases in the middle. CDR3 length: 14 residues. The CDR3 nucleotides are TGTGCCAGCAGCCCAAGGACGGGGAACACTGAAGCTTTCTTT. It yields the protein CASSPRTGNTEAFF.

This clonotype occurred many times. This sequence joins TRBV6-5 and TRBJ1-6; 7 positions agree with TRBD1. The ends lost 5 bases at V and 9 bases at J; junction bases unmatched: 4. The CDR3 runs 13 residues. CDR1 is MNHEY and CDR2 is SVGAGI in the germline V gene. CDR3 in amino acids: CASSRGQRSPLHF. In DNA form, the CDR3 reads TGTGCCAGCAGTCGGGGACAGCGTTCACCCCTCCACTTT.

The chain recombines TRBV20-1 with TRBJ2-7; D is undetermined. The CDR3 extends over 13 amino acids. CDR1 and CDR2 from the germline V gene are DFQATT and SNEGSKA (reference sequence). The ends were cut back, 4 bases at V and 6 bases at J, with 16 bases in the middle. CDR3 DNA sequence: TGCAGTGCTAAGCTCTCCTCTCCGCCCGAGCAGTACTTC. Translated: CSAKLSSPPEQYF.

Comment on this clonotype: Being one base from a much bigger clone, this may be a read error. V gene TRBV3-1 combines with J gene TRBJ2-7; tentative D call: TRBD2 (6 bases). The CDR3 length is 16 residues. Germline loops: CDR1 LGHDT, CDR2 YNNKEL (reference sequence). DNA of the CDR3: TGTGTCAGCAGCCTAGGCGGGTCCGCTAGCGTGTACGTGCAGTACTTC. Its translation: CVSSLGGSASVYVQYF.

This clonotype was found many times. The chain is built from TRBV14 and TRBJ1-2, with D perhaps matching TRBD1 (5 bases). V was pared by 4 bases and J by 0 bases, with 15 bases between. Germline V lookup: CDR1 SGHDN, CDR2 FVKESK. The CDR3 loop spans 16 amino acids. In nucleotides, the CDR3 is TGTGCCAGCAGCCCATTTGGGGGAGAATCTAACTATGGCTACACCTTC. This gives the protein CASSPFGGESNYGYTF.

This clonotype was picked up many times. V usage is TRBV6-2 or TRBV6-3 and J usage is TRBJ1-1; the D gene is possibly TRBD1 (5 bases). V lost 2 bases to trimming and J lost 5 bases, with 15 bases between them. Germline CDR1 reads MNHEY; CDR2 reads SVGEGT. This CDR3 spans 15 amino acids. CDR3 DNA sequence: TGTGCCAGCAGTTACGGTGGGGCCGTGGAAACTGAAGCTTTCTTT. This encodes CASSYGGAVETEAFF.

This clonotype was counted many times. This chain connects TRBV7-3 to TRBJ1-1; perhaps TRBD1 as D (5 bases). The CDR3 loop spans 14 amino acids. CDR1 SGHTA and CDR2 FQGTGA come from the germline V gene. Trimming shortened V by 3 bases and J by 2 bases, and 10 bases separated the two germline ends. The CDR3 DNA follows: TGTGCCAGCAGCTTCGAGGGGAGAAACACTGAAGCTTTCTTT. Residues: CASSFEGRNTEAFF.

This clonotype occurred many times. The gene calls are TRBV7-9 and TRBJ2-1; 8 nucleotides match TRBD1. The V and J ends lost 1 base and 5 bases, in that order; junction bases with no gene match: 13. The CDR3 consists of 18 residues. The V gene's germline CDR1 is SEHNR and CDR2 FQNEAQ (reference sequence). CDR3 DNA: TGTGCCAGCAGCTTAGAGATCAGCGCCGACAGGGGCCACAATGAGCAGTTCTTC. Its protein product is CASSLEISADRGHNEQFF. Supplemented by reference TRBV7-9 and TRBJ2-1, the full variable domain reads DTGVSQNPRHKITKRGQNVTFRCDPISEHNRLYWYRQTLGQGPEFLTYFQNEAQLEKSRLLSDRFSAERPKGSFSTLEIQRTEQGDSAMYLCASSLEISADRGHNEQFFGPGTRLTVL.

This clonotype has a count of ten or more. The chain couples TRBV5-1 to TRBJ2-1; perhaps TRBD1 as D (5 bases). CDR3 length equals 15 residues. Trimming left V 0 bases short and J 5 bases short, with 12 bases between. CDR1 and CDR2 (germline): SGHRS, YFSETQ. CDR3 protein: CASSLGQGSHNEQFF. The CDR3 DNA is TGCGCCAGCAGCTTGGGGCAGGGTTCTCACAATGAGCAGTTCTTC.

This clonotype was observed many times. The chain links TRBV27 to TRBJ2-7; 7 bases align to TRBD1. Germline V lookup: CDR1 MNHEY, CDR2 SMNVEV (reference sequence). Trimming removed 5 bases from V and 6 bases from J; junction bases left unmatched: 4. This CDR3 is built from 12 residues. CDR3 sequence (DNA): TGTGCCAGCAGTCGACAGGGCTTCGAGCAGTACTTC. This gives the protein CASSRQGFEQYF.

This clonotype was recorded at least ten times. The rearrangement links TRBV12-3 or TRBV12-4 to TRBJ1-1; D gene unclear. The CDR3 has 13 residues. V was pared by 3 bases and J by 1 base, with 6 bases between. CDR3 nucleotide sequence: TGTGCCAGCAGTTTTAACAGGAACACTGAAGCTTTCTTT. This codes for CASSFNRNTEAFF.

This clonotype was seen ten or more times. The chain employs TRBV29-1 and TRBJ1-5; 10 nucleotides align to TRBD1. The CDR3 is 14 amino acids. The trim removed 7 bases at V and 1 base at J, leaving 4 bases unmatched. Germline V CDR1 and CDR2: SQVTM, ANQGSEA. The CDR3 here is CSAGQGGSNQPQHF. DNA for the CDR3: TGCAGCGCCGGACAGGGGGGAAGCAATCAGCCCCAGCATTTT.

This clonotype was observed at least ten times. This sequence joins TRBV6-5 and TRBJ1-2, with 9 positions matching TRBD1. CDR1 and CDR2 from the germline V gene are MNHEY and SVGAGI. The V gene end was trimmed by 0 bases and the J gene end by 4 bases; junction bases not matched to a gene: 3. The CDR3 length is 15 residues. The CDR3 spells CASSYSGQGIYGYTF. In nucleotides, the CDR3 is TGTGCCAGCAGTTACTCAGGACAGGGGATCTATGGCTACACCTTC.

In its sample, this clonotype was seen many times. The gene calls are TRBV5-1 and TRBJ2-1; D gene uncertain. The germline CDR1 and CDR2 sequences are SGHRS and YFSETQ. The V end lost 4 bases, the J end lost 3 bases, and 14 bases lay between the germline ends. The CDR3 covers 15 residues. Here the CDR3 DNA reads TGCGCCAGCAGCCCTTATACGTCGGTCTACAATGAGCAGTTCTTC. Translated: CASSPYTSVYNEQFF. Full variable domain (remainder filled in from reference TRBV5-1 and TRBJ2-1): KAGVTQTPRYLIKTRGQQVTLSCSPISGHRSVSWYQQTPGQGLQFLFEYFSETQRNKGNFPGRFSGRQFSNSRSEMNVSTLELGDSALYLCASSPYTSVYNEQFFGPGTRLTVL.

This clonotype has at least ten counts. The genes are TRBV10-3 and TRBJ2-7, with TRBD1 as a possible D gene (5 bases). CDR3 length equals 13 residues. The V gene lost 11 bases and the J gene lost 4 bases, with 18 bases spanning the gap. In germline, CDR1 is ENHRY, CDR2 SYGVKD. CDR3 sequence (DNA): TGTGCCGCCCAGGGCGTAGGGGAATACGAGCAGTACTTC. This codes for CAAQGVGEYEQYF.

In the case of this clonotype: A clone one base away is much larger, so this may be a read error. The chain carries TRBV29-1 and TRBJ1-1; tentatively, D is TRBD1 (6 bases). The CDR3 is 12 amino acids. Germline V lookup: CDR1 SQVTM, CDR2 ANQGSEA. Trimming took 6 bases from V and 7 from J, leaving 15 bases between them. CDR3 residues: CSVTWGANEAFF. CDR3 DNA: TGCAGCGTGACCTGGGGGGCGAATGAAGCTTTCTTT.

This clonotype was observed many times. The gene calls are TRBV5-4 and TRBJ1-5; unclear D gene. The CDR3 is 12 amino acids. Per the germline V gene, CDR1 is SGHNT and CDR2 is YYREEE (reference sequence). The V gene lost 3 bases and the J gene lost 7 bases, with 8 bases spanning the gap. The DNA of the CDR3 is TGTGCCAGCAGCTCCCCGGGGCAGCCCCAGCATTTT. Translated, it gives CASSSPGQPQHF.

In this sample, this clonotype turned up a few times. Given a much more abundant clone one base away, this may be a read error. V gene TRBV5-5 combines with J gene TRBJ2-5; D possibly corresponds to TRBD2 (5 bases). CDR3 length equals 13 residues. CDR1 is SGHKS, CDR2 YYEKEE, per germline (reference sequence). V lost 9 bases, J lost 5 bases, and 17 bases lay in between. This CDR3 reads CATERIGGETQYF. The CDR3 nucleotides are TGTGCCACGGAAAGGATAGGCGGGGAGACCCAGTACTTC. Supplemented by reference TRBV5-5 and TRBJ2-5, the full variable domain reads DAGVTQSPTHLIKTRGQQVTLRCSPISGHKSVSWYQQVLGQGPQFIFQYYEKEERGRGNFPDRFSARQFPNYSSELNVNALLLGDSALYLCATERIGGETQYFGPGTRLLVL.

This clonotype was detected ten times or more. The rearrangement joins TRBV2 to TRBJ1-1; D perhaps matches TRBD1 (6 bases). The CDR3 has 12 amino acids. Germline V gene sequence: CDR1 SNHLY, CDR2 FYNNEI. Deletions cut 8 bases from V and 5 bases from J, with 12 bases between. DNA of the CDR3: TGTGCCAGCCTTGGACAGTGGACTGAAGCTTTCTTT. It translates to CASLGQWTEAFF.

This clonotype was observed at least ten times. This sequence joins TRBV6-6 and TRBJ2-5, with 8 bases fitting TRBD1. Germline CDR1 MNHNY, CDR2 SVGAGI (reference sequence). The CDR3 is 16 residues long. With V trimmed by 2 bases and J by 4 bases, 9 bases remained unmatched. In nucleotides, the CDR3 is TGTGCCAGCAGTTACGGAGCAGGGGGCTCTGGAGAGACCCAGTACTTC. Translated, it gives CASSYGAGGSGETQYF.

This clonotype was picked up many times. The chain carries TRBV13 and TRBJ2-3; D remains unclear. CDR1 is PRHDT and CDR2 is FYEKMQ in the germline V gene (reference sequence). This CDR3 has 14 amino acids. V lost 0 bases to trimming and J lost 1 base, with 5 bases between them. The CDR3 region is CASSLGLRTDTQYF. The CDR3 DNA is TGTGCCAGCAGCTTAGGGCTACGCACAGATACGCAGTATTTT.

The table lists this clonotype with many counts. The chain is built from TRBV6-6 and TRBJ1-4; D possibly corresponds to TRBD1 (6 bases). The CDR3 runs to 16 residues. Trimming removed 0 bases from V and 6 bases from J, with 14 bases in between. CDR1 and CDR2 (germline): MNHNY, SVGAGI (reference sequence). CDR3 sequence: CASSYSWAGVDEKLFF. The CDR3 region has the DNA TGTGCCAGCAGTTACTCCTGGGCAGGGGTGGATGAAAAACTGTTTTTT.

V and J are TRBV2 and TRBJ1-3, with D unclear. Germline V gives CDR1 SNHLY, CDR2 FYNNEI. The length of the CDR3 is 15 residues. Trimming removed 4 bases at V and 7 bases at J, with 17 bases between. CDR3 in DNA: TGTGCCAGCAGTGGAGGGCAATTGATGTCGAACACCATATATTTT. Its translation: CASSGGQLMSNTIYF. Complete variable domain (other parts from reference TRBV2 and TRBJ1-3): EPEVTQTPSHQVTQMGQEVILRCVPISNHLYFYWYRQILGQKVEFLVSFYNNEISEKSEIFDDQFSVERPDGSNFTLKIRSTKLEDSAMYFCASSGGQLMSNTIYFGEGSWLTVV.